This passage covers 13 T cell receptor beta chains from one sample sequenced in a study of technical replicates of blood from four donors. Profiled with immunoSEQ multiplex PCR; TCRdb holds only in-frame clones, not every one. The table has 53,000 or so clones, around 84% seen once. The source material was PBMCs. The receptor source for this set is a human donor in good health. Some clones in this sample may be carry-over from other donors' samples.

The chain is built from TRBV19 and TRBJ1-3, with a possible D match to TRBD1 (6 bases). Looked up from germline, CDR1 is LNHDA and CDR2 is SQIVND (reference sequence). The germline V and J ends were trimmed by 5 bases and 0 bases, with 17 bases remaining between them. This CDR3 region has 17 residues. CDR3 sequence: CASSSGTPFYSGNTIYF. CDR3 nucleotide sequence: TGTGCCAGTAGTTCCGGGACACCTTTCTACTCTGGAAACACCATATATTTT.

The rearrangement uses TRBV18 and TRBJ1-1, with D perhaps TRBD1 (5 bases). CDR1 is KGHSH and CDR2 is LQKENI in the germline V gene. V was clipped by 3 bases and J by 11 bases, with 10 bases between them. The CDR3 contains 11 residues. DNA of the CDR3: TGTGCCAGCTCACCGTCGGAGGGGGCTTTCTTT. Translation: CASSPSEGAFF.

The chain is built from TRBV7-2 and TRBJ2-7; D is undetermined. There are 13 residues in the CDR3. Trimming took 4 bases from V and 1 from J, leaving 8 bases between them. Germline assignment: CDR1 SGHTA and CDR2 FQGNSA. The CDR3 region is CASSSFLSYEQYF. CDR3 in DNA: TGTGCCAGCAGCTCTTTCCTATCCTACGAGCAGTACTTC.

The chain carries TRBV2 and TRBJ2-7, with a possible D match to TRBD2 (6 bases). Trimming removed 0 bases from V and 7 bases from J, with 10 bases in between. The CDR3 has 13 amino acids. Germline lookup yields CDR1 SNHLY and CDR2 FYNNEI. In DNA form, the CDR3 reads TGTGCCAGCAGTGAAGCCCGTGCGGGGGAGCAGTACTTC. It translates to CASSEARAGEQYF. Full variable domain (missing parts from reference TRBV2 and TRBJ2-7): EPEVTQTPSHQVTQMGQEVILRCVPISNHLYFYWYRQILGQKVEFLVSFYNNEISEKSEIFDDQFSVERPDGSNFTLKIRSTKLEDSAMYFCASSEARAGEQYFGPGTRLTVT.

The gene calls are TRBV12-5 and TRBJ1-6; no reliable D call. Germline lookup yields CDR1 LGHNT and CDR2 FRNRAP. V was trimmed by 1 base and J by 15 bases, leaving 22 bases between them. The CDR3 covers 16 residues. The CDR3 sequence: CASGLGLEVGRSRLHF. Written as DNA, the CDR3 is TGTGCTAGTGGTTTGGGGCTCGAGGTCGGAAGGTCGCGCCTCCACTTT.

The V gene is TRBV19, the J gene TRBJ2-1; D might be TRBD2 (6 bases). The V and J ends lost 5 bases and 5 bases respectively, with 13 bases between them. There are 14 residues in the CDR3. The germline V gene has CDR1 LNHDA and CDR2 SQIVND (reference sequence). CDR3 amino acids: CASSLGGRNNEQFF. The CDR3 DNA reads TGTGCCAGTAGTTTGGGGGGAAGAAACAATGAGCAGTTCTTC.

The chain carries TRBV12-1 and TRBJ2-7; TRBD2, the table's D call, lacks a check against the DNA. TRBV12-1 is marked as a pseudogene. The CDR3 is made up of 17 amino acids. The CDR3 DNA follows: TGTGCCAGCAGCTGCCCGCTCACTAGCGGGAGAGGGTACGAGCAGTACTTC. The encoded protein is CASSCPLTSGRGYEQYF.

This chain joins TRBV5-1 and TRBJ1-3; D possibly corresponds to TRBD1 (5 bases). V was cut by 3 bases and J by 0 bases, with 13 bases left in between. CDR1 and CDR2 (germline): SGHRS, YFSETQ. This CDR3 region has 16 residues. For the CDR3, the DNA is TGCGCCAGCAGCTCGCTTCTACAGGTCTCTGGAAACACCATATATTTT. This translates into CASSSLLQVSGNTIYF.

This clone was found many times. This chain links TRBV5-8 with TRBJ1-1, with D possibly TRBD1 on 5 matching bases. The CDR3 has 13 residues. V gave up 2 bases and J gave up 5 bases, with 10 bases separating them. CDR1 is SGHTS and CDR2 is YDEGEE in the germline V gene. The CDR3 DNA is TGTGCCAGCAGCTTAATTGCAGGGACTGAAGCTTTCTTT. It codes for CASSLIAGTEAFF. Supplemented by reference TRBV5-8 and TRBJ1-1, the full variable domain reads EAGVTQSPTHLIKTRGQQATLRCSPISGHTSVYWYQQALGLGLQFLLWYDEGEERNRGNFPPRFSGRQFPNYSSELNVNALELEDSALYLCASSLIAGTEAFFGQGTRLTVV.

The CDR3 loop is CASTVTGIYNEQFF. The CDR3 bases are TGTGCCAGCACTGTAACAGGGATCTACAATGAGCAGTTCTTC. The rearrangement uses TRBV7-9 and TRBJ2-1; D may be TRBD1 (6 bases). Germline CDR1 is SEHNR and CDR2 is FQNEAQ (reference sequence). The CDR3 has 14 amino acids. V was cut by 7 bases and J by 3 bases, with 13 bases left in between. The entire variable domain, with the rest obtained from reference TRBV7-9 and TRBJ2-1, is as follows: DTGVSQNPRHKITKRGQNVTFRCDPISEHNRLYWYRQTLGQGPEFLTYFQNEAQLEKSRLLSDRFSAERPKGSFSTLEIQRTEQGDSAMYLCASTVTGIYNEQFFGPGTRLTVL.

This clone appeared a few times. V usage is TRBV6-1 and J usage is TRBJ2-7, with 7 bases that match TRBD2. J was trimmed by 2 bases and V by 5 bases; bases with no gene match: 9. CDR1 is MNHNS, CDR2 SASEGT, per germline. This CDR3 has 15 amino acids. CDR3 coding DNA: TGTGCCAGCAGTCCCAGCGGGGAGGGACCCTACGAGCAGTACTTC. Protein product: CASSPSGEGPYEQYF.

The rearrangement joins TRBV11-1 to TRBJ2-5; 12 bases are a match to TRBD2. Looked up from germline, CDR1 is SGHAT and CDR2 is FQDESV (reference sequence). The CDR3 loop spans 15 amino acids. Trimming cost V 4 bases and J 4 bases; bases outside gene matches: 4. The CDR3 DNA reads TGTGCCAGCAGCTACCTAGCGGGAGGGACAGAGACCCAGTACTTC. Translating it yields CASSYLAGGTETQYF.

This chain uses TRBV6-1 with TRBJ1-4; tentative D call: TRBD1 (6 bases). This CDR3 is 14 amino acids long. Germline V gene data show CDR1 as MNHNS and CDR2 as SASEGT. Trimming left V 6 bases short and J 4 bases short, with 12 bases between. In DNA form, the CDR3 reads TGTGCCAGCAGGGATAGGGGGAGTAATGAAAAACTGTTTTTT. Protein: CASRDRGSNEKLFF.